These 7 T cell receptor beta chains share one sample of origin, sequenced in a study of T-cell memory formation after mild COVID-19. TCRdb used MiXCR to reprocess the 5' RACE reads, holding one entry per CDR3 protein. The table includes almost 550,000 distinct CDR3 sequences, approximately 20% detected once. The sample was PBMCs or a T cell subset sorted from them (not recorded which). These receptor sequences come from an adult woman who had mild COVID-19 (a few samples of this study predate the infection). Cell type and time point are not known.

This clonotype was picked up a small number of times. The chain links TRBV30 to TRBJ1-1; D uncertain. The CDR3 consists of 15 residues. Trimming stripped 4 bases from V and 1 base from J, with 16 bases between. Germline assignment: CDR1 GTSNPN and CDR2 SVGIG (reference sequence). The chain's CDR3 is CAWIPGIWPNTEAFF. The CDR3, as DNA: TGTGCCTGGATACCCGGGATTTGGCCGAACACTGAAGCTTTCTTT.

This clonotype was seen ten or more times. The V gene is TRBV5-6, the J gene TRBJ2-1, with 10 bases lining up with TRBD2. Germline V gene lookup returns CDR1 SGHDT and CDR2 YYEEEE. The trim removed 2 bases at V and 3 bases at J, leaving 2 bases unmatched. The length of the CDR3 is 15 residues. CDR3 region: CASSFRLAGYNEQFF. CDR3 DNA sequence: TGTGCCAGCAGCTTTCGACTAGCGGGCTACAATGAGCAGTTCTTC.

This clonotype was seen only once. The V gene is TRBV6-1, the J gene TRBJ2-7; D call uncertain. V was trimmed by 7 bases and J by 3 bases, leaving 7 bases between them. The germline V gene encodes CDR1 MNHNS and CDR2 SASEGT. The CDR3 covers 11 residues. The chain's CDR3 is CASTFDYEQYF. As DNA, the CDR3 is TGTGCCAGCACTTTCGACTACGAGCAGTACTTC.

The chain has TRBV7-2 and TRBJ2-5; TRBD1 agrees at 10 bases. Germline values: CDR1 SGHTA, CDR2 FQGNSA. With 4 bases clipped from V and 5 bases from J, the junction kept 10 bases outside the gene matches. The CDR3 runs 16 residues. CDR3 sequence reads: CASSSRRGQGPETQYF. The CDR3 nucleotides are TGTGCCAGCAGCTCTAGGAGGGGACAGGGGCCGGAGACCCAGTACTTC.

The CDR3, as DNA: TGTGCCAGCAGTTATTACCCCACTGAAGCTTTCTTT. Translation: CASSYYPTEAFF. The chain carries TRBV6-5 and TRBJ1-1; D gene ambiguous. The CDR3 has 12 residues. Germline-derived CDR1 and CDR2 are MNHEY and SVGAGI. V was pared by 3 bases and J by 4 bases, with 6 bases between.

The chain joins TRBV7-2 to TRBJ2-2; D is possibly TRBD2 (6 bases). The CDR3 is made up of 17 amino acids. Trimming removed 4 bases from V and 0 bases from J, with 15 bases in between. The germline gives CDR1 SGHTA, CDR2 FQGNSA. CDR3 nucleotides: TGTGCCAGCAGCTCGCGGGTAGCGGCCACGAACACCGGGGAGCTGTTTTTT. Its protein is CASSSRVAATNTGELFF.

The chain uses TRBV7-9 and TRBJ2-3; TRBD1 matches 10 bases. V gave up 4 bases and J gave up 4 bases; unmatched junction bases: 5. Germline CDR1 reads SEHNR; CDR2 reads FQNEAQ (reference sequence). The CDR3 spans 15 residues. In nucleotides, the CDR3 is TGTGCCAGCAGCTCGGACAGGGGGTCCGCAGATACGCAGTATTTT. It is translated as CASSSDRGSADTQYF.